Given below is one T cell receptor (beta chain) in context. The repertoire was sequenced with immunoSEQ multiplex PCR; TCRdb's copy has only in-frame clones and lacks some. Among 90,000 or so clones, approximately 84% were seen once, and the ten largest hold around 40%. The CDR3 has 17 residues. V lost 7 bases, J lost 3 bases, and 7 bases stayed unmatched. Germline CDR1 SGHTA, CDR2 FQGNSA. The data stem from a study of control samples from healthy donors and cancer patients. The TCR originated in a man between 65 and 80 years old with lung cancer. The sequenced material came from PBMCs. The chain links TRBV7-2 to TRBJ2-6, with 12 positions matching TRBD1. The CDR3 loop is CASKYGTGGGGANVLTF. CDR3 bases: TGTGCCAGCAAGTACGGGACAGGGGGCGGTGGGGCCAACGTCCTGACTTTC. The full variable domain, completed using reference TRBV7-2 and TRBJ2-6, is GAGVSQSPSNKVTEKGKDVELRCDPISGHTALYWYRQSLGQGLEFLIYFQGNSAPDKSGLPSDRFSAERTGGSVSTLTIQRTQQEDSAVYLCASKYGTGGGGANVLTFGAGSRLTVL.